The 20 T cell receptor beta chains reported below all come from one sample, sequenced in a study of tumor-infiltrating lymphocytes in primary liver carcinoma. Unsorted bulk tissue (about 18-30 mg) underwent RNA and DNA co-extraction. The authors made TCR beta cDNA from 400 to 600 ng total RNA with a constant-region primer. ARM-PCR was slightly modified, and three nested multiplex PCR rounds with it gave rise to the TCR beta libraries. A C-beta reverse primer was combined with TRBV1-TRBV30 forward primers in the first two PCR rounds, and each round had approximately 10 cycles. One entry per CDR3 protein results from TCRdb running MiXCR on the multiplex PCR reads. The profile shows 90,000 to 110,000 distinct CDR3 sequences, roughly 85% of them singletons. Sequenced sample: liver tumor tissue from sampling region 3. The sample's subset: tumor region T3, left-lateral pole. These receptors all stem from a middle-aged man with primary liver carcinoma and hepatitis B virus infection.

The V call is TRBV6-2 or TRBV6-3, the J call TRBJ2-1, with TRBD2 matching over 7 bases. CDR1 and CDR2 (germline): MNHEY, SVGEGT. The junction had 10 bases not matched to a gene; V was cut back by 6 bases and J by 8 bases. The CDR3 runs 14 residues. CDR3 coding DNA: TGTGCCAGCAGCTCCGGCCCGACTAGCTATGAGCAGTTCTTC. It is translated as CASSSGPTSYEQFF.

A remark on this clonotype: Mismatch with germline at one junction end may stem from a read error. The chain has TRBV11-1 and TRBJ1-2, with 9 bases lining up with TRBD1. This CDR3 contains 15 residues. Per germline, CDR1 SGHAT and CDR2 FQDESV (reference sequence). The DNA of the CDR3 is TGTCCCATCAGCCCGGGACAGGGTCAGAGCTATGGTTACACCTTC. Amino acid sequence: CPISPGQGQSYGYTF.

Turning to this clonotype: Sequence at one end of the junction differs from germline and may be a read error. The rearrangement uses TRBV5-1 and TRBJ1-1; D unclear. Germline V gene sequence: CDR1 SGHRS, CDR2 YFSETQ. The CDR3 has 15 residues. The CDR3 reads CASSELEVTNTKAFF. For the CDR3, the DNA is TGCGCCAGCAGCGAATTAGAGGTTACGAACACTAAAGCTTTCTTT.

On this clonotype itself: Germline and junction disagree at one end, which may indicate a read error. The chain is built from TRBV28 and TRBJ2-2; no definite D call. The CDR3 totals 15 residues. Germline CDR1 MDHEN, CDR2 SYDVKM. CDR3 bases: TGTGGCAGCACTTCAGTCAAGGGCCGATCCGGGGAGCTGTTTTTT. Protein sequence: CGSTSVKGRSGELFF.

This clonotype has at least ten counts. The CDR3, as DNA: TGTGCCAGCAGCTTAAGACACTCCAATGAGCAGTTCTTC. It codes for CASSLRHSNEQFF. The chain couples TRBV5-4 to TRBJ2-1, with D unclear. Germline V lookup: CDR1 SGHNT, CDR2 YYREEE (reference sequence). The CDR3 is 13 residues long. V lost 2 bases and J lost 6, with 9 bases in between.

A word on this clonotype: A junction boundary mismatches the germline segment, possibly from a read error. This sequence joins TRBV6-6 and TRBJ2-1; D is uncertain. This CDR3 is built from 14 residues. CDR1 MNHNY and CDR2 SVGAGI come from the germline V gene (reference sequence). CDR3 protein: CASSYWTADNVQLF. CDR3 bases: TGTGCCAGCAGTTACTGGACGGCAGACAATGTGCAGTTGTTC.

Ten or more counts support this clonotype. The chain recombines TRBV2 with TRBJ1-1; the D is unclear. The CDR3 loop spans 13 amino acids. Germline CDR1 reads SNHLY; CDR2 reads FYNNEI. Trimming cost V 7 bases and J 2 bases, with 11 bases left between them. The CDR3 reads CASNEQANTEAFF. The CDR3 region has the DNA TGTGCCAGCAACGAGCAGGCCAACACTGAAGCTTTCTTT.

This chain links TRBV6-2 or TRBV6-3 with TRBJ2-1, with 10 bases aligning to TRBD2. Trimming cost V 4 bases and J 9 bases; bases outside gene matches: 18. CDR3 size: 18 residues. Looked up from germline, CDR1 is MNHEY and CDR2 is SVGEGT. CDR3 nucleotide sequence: TGTGCCAGCAGTTCCCCGGCTAGCGGGGGTGTAAAGAGGGGTGAGCAGTTCTTC. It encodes CASSSPASGGVKRGEQFF.

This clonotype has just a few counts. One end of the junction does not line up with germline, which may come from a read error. Written as DNA, the CDR3 is TGTGCCGGCAGCTGGGACAACCATAAGCCCGATGCTTTCTTT. Its protein product is CAGSWDNHKPDAFF. The V gene is TRBV11-1, the J gene TRBJ1-1, with D possibly being TRBD1 (6 bases). The CDR3 runs 14 residues. The germline CDR1 and CDR2 sequences are SGHAT and FQDESV (reference sequence).

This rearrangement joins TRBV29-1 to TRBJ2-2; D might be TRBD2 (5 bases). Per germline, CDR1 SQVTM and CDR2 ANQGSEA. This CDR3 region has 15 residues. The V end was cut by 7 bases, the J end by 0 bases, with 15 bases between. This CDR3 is CSGGTSVANTGELFF. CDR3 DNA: TGCAGCGGTGGTACTAGTGTGGCGAACACCGGGGAGCTGTTTTTT.

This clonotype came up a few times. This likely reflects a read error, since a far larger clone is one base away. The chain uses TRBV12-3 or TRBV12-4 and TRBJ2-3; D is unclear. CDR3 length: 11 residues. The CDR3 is CTSSRTDTQYF. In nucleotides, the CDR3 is TGTACCAGCAGTCGCACAGATACGCAGTATTTT.

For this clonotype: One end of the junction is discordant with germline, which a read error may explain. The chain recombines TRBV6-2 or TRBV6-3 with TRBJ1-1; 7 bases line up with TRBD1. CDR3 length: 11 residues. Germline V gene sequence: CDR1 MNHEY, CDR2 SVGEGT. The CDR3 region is CASSSTGPDSF. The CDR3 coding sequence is TGTGCCAGCAGTTCGACAGGGCCGGATTCCTTT.

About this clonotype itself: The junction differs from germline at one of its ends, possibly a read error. The CDR3 nucleotides are TGTGCCAGCAGTCAACTACAGGGGGGTGAGCACTTCTTC. It encodes CASSQLQGGEHFF. This rearrangement joins TRBV6-5 to TRBJ2-1; 8 bases align to TRBD1. Germline values: CDR1 MNHEY, CDR2 SVGAGI. The CDR3 loop spans 13 amino acids.

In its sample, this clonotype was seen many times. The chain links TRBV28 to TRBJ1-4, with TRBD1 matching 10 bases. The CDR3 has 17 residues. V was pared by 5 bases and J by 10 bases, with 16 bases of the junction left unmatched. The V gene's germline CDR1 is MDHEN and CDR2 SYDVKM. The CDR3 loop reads CASSHRDRGPAIVKLFF. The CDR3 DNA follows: TGTGCCAGCAGTCACCGGGACAGGGGTCCTGCTATCGTAAAACTGTTTTTT.

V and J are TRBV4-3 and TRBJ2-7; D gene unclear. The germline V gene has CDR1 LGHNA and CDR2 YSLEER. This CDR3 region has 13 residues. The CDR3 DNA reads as TGCTCAAGCAACCAAGATCTGCCCTACGAGCAGTACTTC. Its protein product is CSSNQDLPYEQYF.

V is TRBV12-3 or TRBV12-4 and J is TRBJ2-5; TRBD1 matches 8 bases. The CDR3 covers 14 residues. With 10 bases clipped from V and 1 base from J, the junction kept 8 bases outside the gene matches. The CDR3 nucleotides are TGTGCCAACAGCTCTGACAGGGGCCAAGAGACCCAGTACTTC. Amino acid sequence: CANSSDRGQETQYF.

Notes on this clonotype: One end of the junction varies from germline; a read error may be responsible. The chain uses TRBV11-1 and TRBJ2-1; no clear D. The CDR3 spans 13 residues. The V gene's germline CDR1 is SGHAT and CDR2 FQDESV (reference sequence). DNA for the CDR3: TGTGCCAGCAGCGTTGACCTGAACAAAGAGCAGTCCTTC. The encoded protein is CASSVDLNKEQSF.

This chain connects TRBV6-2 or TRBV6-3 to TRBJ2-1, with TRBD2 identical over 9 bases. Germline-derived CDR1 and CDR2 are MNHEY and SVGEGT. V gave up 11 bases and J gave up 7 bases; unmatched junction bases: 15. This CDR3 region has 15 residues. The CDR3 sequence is CASSLASGNLNEQFF. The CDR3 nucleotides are TGTGCCTCCAGCCTAGCTAGCGGGAATTTAAATGAGCAGTTCTTC.

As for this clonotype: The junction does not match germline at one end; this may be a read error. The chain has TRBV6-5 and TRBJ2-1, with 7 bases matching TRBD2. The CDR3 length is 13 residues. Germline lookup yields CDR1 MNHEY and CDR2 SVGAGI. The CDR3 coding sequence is TGTGTCAGCAGTGTGGGGGGGAGGAATGAGCAGTTCTTC. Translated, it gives CVSSVGGRNEQFF.

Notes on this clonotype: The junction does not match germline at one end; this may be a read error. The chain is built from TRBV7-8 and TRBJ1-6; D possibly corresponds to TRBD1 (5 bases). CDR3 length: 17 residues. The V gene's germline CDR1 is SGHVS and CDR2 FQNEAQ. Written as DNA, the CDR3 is TGTGCCAGTTGCTTACCCCCTCGCGGGACCCTTAATTCACCCTTCCACTTT. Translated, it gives CASCLPPRGTLNSPFHF.